The next 27 T cell receptor beta chains were all read from a single sample in a study of blood T cell repertoires in COVID-19 (TCRdb year 2020). Preparation of the library involved the immunoSEQ multiplex PCR assay. What TCRdb holds here is the immuneACCESS table cut down to in-frame rearrangements. Part of the clones is not present; checked against another copy, under half of the missing clones reflect an unresolved V gene, and the others are unexplained. The sample yields 180,000 or so clones; about 85% were counted once. In total, the top ten clones hold around 5% of the sample. Input material: peripheral blood. Every receptor here comes from a woman older than 75 with acute or convalescent COVID-19.

The chain employs TRBV10-3 and TRBJ2-1; 7 bases fit TRBD2. The CDR3 is 13 residues long. Germline assignment: CDR1 ENHRY and CDR2 SYGVKD. V shed 8 bases and J 1 base; nucleotides not matched to a gene: 2. CDR3 region: CAILSGSYNEQFF. The CDR3 nucleotides are TGTGCCATCCTTAGCGGGTCCTACAATGAGCAGTTCTTC.

The chain's CDR3 is CASRGQGVNTIYF. Written as DNA, the CDR3 is TGTGCCAGCCGCGGCCAGGGTGTGAACACCATATATTTT. This rearrangement joins TRBV28 to TRBJ1-3, with D tentatively TRBD1 (5 bases). The CDR3 sequence is 13 residues long. The V and J ends lost 8 bases and 7 bases respectively, with 15 bases between them. Germline assignment: CDR1 MDHEN and CDR2 SYDVKM.

CDR3 nucleotide sequence: TGTGCCTGGAGTGGGGCCGAGGGAAGAGTTGATGGCTACACCTTC. Its protein is CAWSGAEGRVDGYTF. The chain uses TRBV30 and TRBJ1-2; no clear D. The CDR3 loop spans 15 amino acids. Germline-derived CDR1 and CDR2 are GTSNPN and SVGIG (reference sequence). Trimming removed 1 base from V and 6 bases from J, with 18 bases in between. The full variable domain, in which reference TRBV30 and TRBJ1-2 provide the parts outside the CDR3, is SQTIHQWPATLVQPVGSPLSLECTVEGTSNPNLYWYRQAAGRGLQLLFYSVGIGQISSEVPQNLSASRPQDRQFILSSKKLLLSDSGFYLCAWSGAEGRVDGYTFGSGTRLTVV.

The CDR3 coding sequence is TGCGCCAGCAGCCAAGATCCTAGGACCCAGTACTTC. This gives the protein CASSQDPRTQYF. The rearrangement links TRBV4-1 to TRBJ2-5; D not resolved. V gave up 0 bases and J gave up 7 bases, with 6 bases separating them. Germline V gives CDR1 MGHRA, CDR2 YSYEKL. The CDR3 runs 12 residues.

In its sample, this clone was seen once. This chain links TRBV7-8 with TRBJ2-3; D ambiguous. Germline V gene data show CDR1 as SGHVS and CDR2 as FQNEAQ. This CDR3 has 14 amino acids. Trimming removed 0 bases at V and 4 bases at J, with 8 bases between. The CDR3 is CASSLAWASDTQYF. In DNA, the CDR3 is TGTGCCAGCAGCTTAGCGTGGGCGTCAGATACGCAGTATTTT.

The chain recombines TRBV4-3 with TRBJ2-2; 10 positions match TRBD2. J lost 1 base, V lost 4 bases, and 3 bases had no gene match. The CDR3 covers 16 residues. Germline-derived CDR1 and CDR2 are LGHNA and YSLEER. The CDR3 protein is CASSRLAGENTGELFF. Written as DNA, the CDR3 is TGCGCCAGCAGCCGGCTAGCGGGAGAGAACACCGGGGAGCTGTTTTTT.

This clone was found a few times. The chain joins TRBV3-1 (or the pseudogene TRBV3-2) to TRBJ2-7; no definite D call. V dropped 1 base and J dropped 7 bases, with 14 bases sitting between them. This CDR3 is 14 amino acids long. Germline loops: CDR1 LGHDT, CDR2 YNNKEL (reference sequence). CDR3: CASSQVSLIGEQYF. Here the CDR3 DNA reads TGTGCCAGCAGCCAAGTAAGCCTTATCGGGGAGCAGTACTTC.

This clone was seen a single time. The V gene is TRBV4-1, the J gene TRBJ1-5; TRBD1 might be the D (6 bases). Germline V gives CDR1 MGHRA, CDR2 YSYEKL. The CDR3 runs to 14 residues. The V end was cut by 3 bases, the J end by 3 bases, with 9 bases between. This chain's CDR3 is CASSQNRDNQPQHF. For the CDR3, the DNA is TGCGCCAGCAGCCAGAACAGGGACAATCAGCCCCAGCATTTT.

This chain joins TRBV29-1 and TRBJ2-3; D remains unclear. V was clipped by 5 bases and J by 8 bases, with 14 bases between them. This CDR3 region has 12 residues. Germline-derived CDR1 and CDR2 are SQVTM and ANQGSEA. The CDR3 protein is CSVPALGLTQYF. The CDR3 region has the DNA TGCAGCGTTCCCGCCCTAGGCCTTACGCAGTATTTT.

The chain uses TRBV24-1 and TRBJ1-1, with D possibly TRBD1 on 5 matching bases. Trimming removed 4 bases at V and 6 bases at J, with 11 bases between. Per the germline V gene, CDR1 is KGHDR and CDR2 is SFDVKD. The CDR3 length is 13 residues. This CDR3 reads CATSEFQGAEAFF. In nucleotides, the CDR3 is TGTGCCACCAGTGAATTCCAGGGCGCTGAAGCTTTCTTT.

This clone was counted only a few times. The V call is TRBV5-1, the J call TRBJ1-2; no firm D call. This CDR3 is built from 15 residues. The germline CDR1 and CDR2 sequences are SGHRS and YFSETQ. The V gene lost 4 bases and the J gene lost 1 base, with 14 bases spanning the gap. CDR3 sequence reads: CASSIRPTYNYGYTF. The CDR3, as DNA: TGCGCCAGCAGCATTAGACCGACTTATAACTATGGCTACACCTTC.

The V call is TRBV7-9, the J call TRBJ1-1; tentatively, D is TRBD1 (6 bases). V was cut by 2 bases and J by 7 bases, with 8 bases left in between. CDR3 size: 12 residues. Germline V lookup: CDR1 SEHNR, CDR2 FQNEAQ (reference sequence). In DNA form, the CDR3 reads TGTGCCAGCAGCTTACAGGACAGTGAAGCTTTCTTT. It specifies CASSLQDSEAFF. Variable domain in full (rest from reference TRBV7-9 and TRBJ1-1): DTGVSQNPRHKITKRGQNVTFRCDPISEHNRLYWYRQTLGQGPEFLTYFQNEAQLEKSRLLSDRFSAERPKGSFSTLEIQRTEQGDSAMYLCASSLQDSEAFFGQGTRLTVV.

The chain combines TRBV7-9 with TRBJ2-6; perhaps TRBD1 as D (5 bases). Germline CDR1 SEHNR, CDR2 FQNEAQ (reference sequence). This CDR3 contains 15 residues. Trimming stripped 1 base from V and 2 bases from J, with 6 bases between. CDR3 sequence reads: CASSLEGAGANVLTF. The CDR3 region has the DNA TGTGCCAGCAGCTTAGAAGGGGCTGGGGCCAACGTCCTGACTTTC.

V gene TRBV29-1 combines with J gene TRBJ1-1, with D maybe TRBD1 (5 bases). Germline V gene lookup returns CDR1 SQVTM and CDR2 ANQGSEA. V lost 6 bases and J 1 base, leaving 12 bases between the germline ends. The CDR3 length is 13 residues. This CDR3 reads CSVRATQNTEAFF. The CDR3 nucleotides are TGCAGCGTCAGGGCCACCCAGAACACTGAAGCTTTCTTT.

This chain joins TRBV11-1 and TRBJ2-7; 10 nucleotides match TRBD1. CDR1 and CDR2 (germline): SGHAT, FQDESV (reference sequence). V shed 6 bases, J shed 3 bases, and the junction held 5 bases outside the gene matches. This CDR3 has 14 amino acids. The CDR3 is CASRWTGGDYEQYF. CDR3 bases: TGTGCCAGCAGGTGGACAGGGGGGGACTACGAGCAGTACTTC.

The chain joins TRBV27 to TRBJ2-1, with 12 bases lining up with TRBD2. J lost 8 bases, V lost 5 bases, and 16 bases had no gene match. Germline V gene lookup returns CDR1 MNHEY and CDR2 SMNVEV (reference sequence). The CDR3 length is 18 residues. CDR3 sequence: CASSTGTSGWMNGDEQFF. The CDR3 nucleotides read TGTGCCAGCAGTACCGGGACTAGCGGGTGGATGAACGGGGATGAGCAGTTCTTC.

This chain links TRBV18 with TRBJ1-2, with 8 bases aligning to TRBD1. Germline values: CDR1 KGHSH, CDR2 LQKENI. Trimming removed 4 bases from V and 5 bases from J; junction bases left unmatched: 9. This CDR3 region has 15 residues. The CDR3: CASSLSDRGRYGYTF. Written as DNA, the CDR3 is TGTGCCAGCTCACTTTCCGACAGGGGACGGTATGGCTACACCTTC.

This clone was observed once. V usage is TRBV6-2 or TRBV6-3 and J usage is TRBJ2-5; 7 bases agree with TRBD1. Germline V gives CDR1 MNHEY, CDR2 SVGEGT. This CDR3 is 16 amino acids long. The V segment lost 2 bases and the J segment 3 bases; nucleotides outside the gene matches: 9. Here the CDR3 DNA reads TGTGCCAGCAGTTACACCCAGGGGGTCGAGGAAGAGACCCAGTACTTC. It codes for CASSYTQGVEEETQYF.

The rearrangement uses TRBV2 and TRBJ2-2; D is unclear. The V gene lost 5 bases and the J gene lost 3 bases, with 7 bases spanning the gap. CDR3 length: 13 residues. Germline V gene data show CDR1 as SNHLY and CDR2 as FYNNEI. Written as DNA, the CDR3 is TGTGCCAGCAGTCCGGAGTACACCGGGGAGCTGTTTTTT. Its translation is CASSPEYTGELFF. The variable domain in full, with the rest retrieved from reference TRBV2 and TRBJ2-2, is EPEVTQTPSHQVTQMGQEVILRCVPISNHLYFYWYRQILGQKVEFLVSFYNNEISEKSEIFDDQFSVERPDGSNFTLKIRSTKLEDSAMYFCASSPEYTGELFFGEGSRLTVL.

This clone was found once. This sequence joins TRBV29-1 and TRBJ2-7; perhaps TRBD2 as D (6 bases). Germline V gene data show CDR1 as SQVTM and CDR2 as ANQGSEA. Trimming left V 0 bases short and J 4 bases short, with 13 bases between. The CDR3 is 14 amino acids. CDR3 nucleotides: TGCAGCGTTGAAGATGCGGGAAAGGGGTACGAGCAGTACTTC. Protein: CSVEDAGKGYEQYF.

The V call is TRBV29-1, the J call TRBJ2-1; 7 positions match TRBD2. CDR3 size: 14 residues. The V segment lost 5 bases and the J segment 2 bases; nucleotides outside the gene matches: 6. Germline V gene lookup returns CDR1 SQVTM and CDR2 ANQGSEA. DNA of the CDR3: TGCAGCGTTTCCGGGGGGATACCCTACAATGAGCAGTTCTTC. This codes for CSVSGGIPYNEQFF.

This clone was counted a few times. This chain connects TRBV29-1 to TRBJ1-2; 7 bases are shared with TRBD1. Germline V gene lookup returns CDR1 SQVTM and CDR2 ANQGSEA. After removal of 7 bases from V and 6 bases from J, the junction contained 11 bases not matched to a gene. The CDR3 contains 13 residues. CDR3 loop: CSADRAARDGYTF. The CDR3 coding sequence is TGCAGCGCAGACAGGGCGGCGAGGGATGGCTACACCTTC.

The CDR3 protein is CASSLFSQGPFVEHF. The CDR3 nucleotides are TGTGCCAGCAGCCTATTCAGTCAGGGGCCTTTTGTAGAGCATTTT. This chain joins TRBV6-5 and TRBJ1-5; tentatively, D is TRBD1 (6 bases). The CDR3 consists of 15 residues. Germline V lookup: CDR1 MNHEY, CDR2 SVGAGI. The V and J ends lost 6 bases and 14 bases respectively, with 26 bases between them.

This rearrangement joins TRBV19 to TRBJ1-1; D is possibly TRBD1 (6 bases). Between the trimmed V and J ends, which lost 5 bases and 4 bases, there was a span of 14 bases. Germline V lookup: CDR1 LNHDA, CDR2 SQIVND (reference sequence). This CDR3 contains 14 residues. The CDR3 spells CASSARGSATEAFF. The CDR3 nucleotides are TGTGCCAGTAGTGCCAGGGGATCAGCCACTGAAGCTTTCTTT.

J is TRBJ1-4 and V is TRBV27; D uncertain. This CDR3 spans 15 amino acids. Per germline, CDR1 MNHEY and CDR2 SMNVEV (reference sequence). V was pared by 8 bases and J by 3 bases, with 16 bases between. The CDR3 sequence: CASGSRAAANEKLFF. CDR3 sequence (DNA): TGTGCCAGCGGTTCGAGGGCCGCAGCTAATGAAAAACTGTTTTTT.

The rearrangement links TRBV5-6 to TRBJ1-2, with D possibly matching TRBD1 (6 bases). Germline V gives CDR1 SGHDT, CDR2 YYEEEE. The CDR3 is 15 residues long. With 4 bases removed from V and 6 bases from J, the gap between germline ends came to 19 bases. The CDR3 bases are TGTGCCAGCAGCCCGAGGGGGATCTCCGGTCATGGCTACACCTTC. This encodes CASSPRGISGHGYTF.

The gene calls are TRBV29-1 and TRBJ2-1, with 9 bases matching TRBD1. CDR1 and CDR2 from the germline V gene are SQVTM and ANQGSEA. The CDR3 runs to 13 residues. V was pared by 3 bases and J by 6 bases, with 3 bases of the junction left unmatched. CDR3 sequence (DNA): TGCAGCGTTGATGGACAGGGGATCAATGAGCAGTTCTTC. Translating it yields CSVDGQGINEQFF.